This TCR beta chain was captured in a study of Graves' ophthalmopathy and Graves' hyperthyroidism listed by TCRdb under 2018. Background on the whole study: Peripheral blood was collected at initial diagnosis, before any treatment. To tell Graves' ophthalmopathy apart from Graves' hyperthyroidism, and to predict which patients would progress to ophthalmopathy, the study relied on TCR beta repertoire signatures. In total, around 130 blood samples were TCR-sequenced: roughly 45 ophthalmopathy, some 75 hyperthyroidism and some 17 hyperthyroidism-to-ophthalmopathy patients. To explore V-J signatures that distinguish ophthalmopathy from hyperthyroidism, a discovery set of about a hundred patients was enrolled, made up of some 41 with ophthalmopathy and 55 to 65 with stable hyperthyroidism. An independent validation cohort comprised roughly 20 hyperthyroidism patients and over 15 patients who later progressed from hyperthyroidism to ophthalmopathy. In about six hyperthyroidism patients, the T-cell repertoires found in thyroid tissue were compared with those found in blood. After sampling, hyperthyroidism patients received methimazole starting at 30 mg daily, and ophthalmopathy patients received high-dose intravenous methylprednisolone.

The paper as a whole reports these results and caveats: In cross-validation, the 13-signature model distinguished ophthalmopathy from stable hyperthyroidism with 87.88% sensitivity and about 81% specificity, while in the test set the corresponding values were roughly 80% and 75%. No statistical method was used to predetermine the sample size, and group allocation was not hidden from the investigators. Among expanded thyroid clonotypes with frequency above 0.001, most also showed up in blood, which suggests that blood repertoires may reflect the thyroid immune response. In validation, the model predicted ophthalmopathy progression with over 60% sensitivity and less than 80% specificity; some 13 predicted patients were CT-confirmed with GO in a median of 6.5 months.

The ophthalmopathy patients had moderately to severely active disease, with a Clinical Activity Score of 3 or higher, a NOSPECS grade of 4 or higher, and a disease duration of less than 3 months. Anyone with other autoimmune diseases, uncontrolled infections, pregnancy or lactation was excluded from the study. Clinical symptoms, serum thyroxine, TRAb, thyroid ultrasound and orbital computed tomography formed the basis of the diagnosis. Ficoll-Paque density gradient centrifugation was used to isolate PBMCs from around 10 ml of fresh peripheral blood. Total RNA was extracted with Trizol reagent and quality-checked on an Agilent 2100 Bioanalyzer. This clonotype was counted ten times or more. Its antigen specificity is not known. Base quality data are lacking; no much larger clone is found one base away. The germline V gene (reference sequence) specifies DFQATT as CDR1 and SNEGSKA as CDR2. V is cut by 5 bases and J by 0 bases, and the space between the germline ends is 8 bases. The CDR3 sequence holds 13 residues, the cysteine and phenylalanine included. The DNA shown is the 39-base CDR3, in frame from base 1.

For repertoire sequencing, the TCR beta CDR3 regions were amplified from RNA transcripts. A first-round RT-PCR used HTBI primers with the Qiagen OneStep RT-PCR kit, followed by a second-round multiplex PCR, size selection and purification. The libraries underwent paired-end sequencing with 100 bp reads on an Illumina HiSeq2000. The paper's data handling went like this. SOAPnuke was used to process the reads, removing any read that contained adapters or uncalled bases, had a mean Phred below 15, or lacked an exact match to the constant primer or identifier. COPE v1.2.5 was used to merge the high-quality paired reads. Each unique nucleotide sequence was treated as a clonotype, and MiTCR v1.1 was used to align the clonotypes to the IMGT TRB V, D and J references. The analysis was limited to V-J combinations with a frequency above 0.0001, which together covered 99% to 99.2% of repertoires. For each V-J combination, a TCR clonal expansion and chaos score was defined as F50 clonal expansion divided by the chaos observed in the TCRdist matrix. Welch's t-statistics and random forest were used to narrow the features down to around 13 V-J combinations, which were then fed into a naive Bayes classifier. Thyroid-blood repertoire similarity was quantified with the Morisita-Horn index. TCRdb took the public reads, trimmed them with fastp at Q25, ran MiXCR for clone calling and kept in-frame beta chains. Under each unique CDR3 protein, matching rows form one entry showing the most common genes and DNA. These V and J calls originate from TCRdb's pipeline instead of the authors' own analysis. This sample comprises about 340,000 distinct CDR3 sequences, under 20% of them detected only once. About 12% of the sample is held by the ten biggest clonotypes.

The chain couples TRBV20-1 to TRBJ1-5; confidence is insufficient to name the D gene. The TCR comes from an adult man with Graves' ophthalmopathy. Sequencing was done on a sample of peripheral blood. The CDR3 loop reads CSALSDSNQPQHF. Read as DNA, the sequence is TGCAGTGCTCTCTCCGATAGCAATCAGCCCCAGCATTTT.